One TCR beta chain is described in this entry. Antigen specificity is unknown. This sample stems from a study of cytomegalovirus exposure and HLA in healthy donors. This PCR relied on a set of 60 Vbeta primers and 13 Jbeta primers. The assay was immunoSEQ multiplex PCR, and TCRdb's table has in-frame clones only and misses some. The repertoire includes 140,000 to 150,000 clones, over 60% of them detected once, and 6.5% sits in the top ten. General observations from the study: A prior analysis recorded that most TCR beta V segments were productive about 87% or about 30% of the time. Common viral pathogens seemed to be connected with several of the most significant clusters, according to a later analysis. In a later analysis, compared with equally common non-associated chains, HLA-associated beta chains were more expanded.

The sample taken for sequencing was PBMCs. The sequence came from an older woman in good health and CMV-seronegative.

CDR3 region: CAISDSGRASNEQFF. The CDR3 DNA is TGTGCCATCAGTGATAGCGGGAGGGCCTCCAATGAGCAGTTCTTC. The chain recombines TRBV10-3 with TRBJ2-1, with 11 nucleotides matching TRBD2. Per germline, CDR1 ENHRY and CDR2 SYGVKD. The CDR3 contains 15 residues. The trim removed 3 bases at V and 6 bases at J, leaving 4 bases unmatched.